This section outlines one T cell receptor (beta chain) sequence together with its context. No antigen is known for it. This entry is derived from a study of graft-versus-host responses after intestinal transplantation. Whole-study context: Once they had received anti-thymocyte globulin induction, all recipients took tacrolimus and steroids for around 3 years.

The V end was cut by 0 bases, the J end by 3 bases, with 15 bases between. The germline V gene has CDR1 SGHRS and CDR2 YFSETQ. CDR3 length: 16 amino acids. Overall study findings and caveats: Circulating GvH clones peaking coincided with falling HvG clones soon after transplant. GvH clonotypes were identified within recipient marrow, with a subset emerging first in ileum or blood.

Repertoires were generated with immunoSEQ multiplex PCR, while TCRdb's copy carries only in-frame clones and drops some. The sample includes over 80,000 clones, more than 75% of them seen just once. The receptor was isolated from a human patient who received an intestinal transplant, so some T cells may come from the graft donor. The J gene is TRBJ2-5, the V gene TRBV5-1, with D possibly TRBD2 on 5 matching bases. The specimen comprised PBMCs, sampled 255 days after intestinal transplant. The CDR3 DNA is TGCGCCAGCAGCTTGGGGGTGGGAGACCGGGAAGAGACCCAGTACTTC. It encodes CASSLGVGDREETQYF. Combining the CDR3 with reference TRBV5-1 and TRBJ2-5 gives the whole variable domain KAGVTQTPRYLIKTRGQQVTLSCSPISGHRSVSWYQQTPGQGLQFLFEYFSETQRNKGNFPGRFSGRQFSNSRSEMNVSTLELGDSALYLCASSLGVGDREETQYFGPGTRLLVL.